The 20 T cell receptor beta chains below were found in one sample sequenced in a study of shared clonotypes between healthy human individuals. TCRdb's table, derived via immunoSEQ multiplex PCR, lists solely in-frame clones and lacks some. The repertoire has about 490,000 clones, roughly 80% of them found once; the top ten carry roughly 13%. Material for sequencing was PBMCs. These TCRs come from a woman aged 40 to 50 in good health. Some clones in this sample may be carry-over from other donors' samples.

This chain joins TRBV9 and TRBJ2-7; D tentatively fits TRBD1 or TRBD2 (5 bases each). The CDR3 extends over 15 amino acids. The germline V gene encodes CDR1 SGDLS and CDR2 YYNGEE. V was clipped by 3 bases and J by 0 bases, with 13 bases between them. This CDR3 reads CASSARDLDSYEQYF. CDR3 nucleotides: TGTGCCAGCAGCGCCCGGGACCTAGACTCCTACGAGCAGTACTTC.

This chain uses TRBV5-1 with TRBJ2-7, with TRBD1 matching 9 bases. Germline CDR1 reads SGHRS; CDR2 reads YFSETQ. This CDR3 has 14 residues. Germline trimming cut 4 bases from V and 3 bases from J; bases unmatched to any gene: 5. CDR3: CASSTGTGIYEQYF. CDR3 bases: TGCGCCAGCAGCACCGGGACAGGGATCTACGAGCAGTACTTC.

With regard to this clone: Other nucleotide sequences from this sample produce the same CDR3. The chain couples TRBV9 to TRBJ2-5; D gene ambiguous. CDR3 size: 14 residues. Trimming pared 0 bases from V and 0 bases from J, leaving 6 bases between. The V gene's germline CDR1 is SGDLS and CDR2 YYNGEE. This chain's CDR3 is CASSVVGNQETQYF. DNA of the CDR3: TGTGCCAGCAGCGTAGTAGGAAACCAAGAGACCCAGTACTTC.

The chain carries TRBV27 and TRBJ2-3; 7 bases map to TRBD2. Germline V CDR1 and CDR2: MNHEY, SMNVEV (reference sequence). The CDR3 is 17 amino acids. V trimming: 2 bases; J trimming: 4 bases; junction bases outside the gene matches: 12. CDR3 DNA sequence: TGTGCCAGCAGTTTAACCTCGGCGGGAGCTTCCCCAGATACGCAGTATTTT. Translation: CASSLTSAGASPDTQYF.

This clone is a singleton in its sample. The chain has TRBV4-3 and TRBJ2-1; TRBD2 aligns across 11 bases. The germline V gene encodes CDR1 LGHNA and CDR2 YSLEER. V was pared by 0 bases and J by 9 bases, with 16 bases of the junction left unmatched. The CDR3 totals 19 residues. Here the CDR3 reads CASSQDIFASGRKQGEQFF. The CDR3 coding sequence is TGCGCCAGCAGCCAAGATATATTCGCTAGCGGGAGGAAACAGGGTGAGCAGTTCTTC.

Regarding this clone: This sample includes further DNA sequences coding for the same CDR3. Here the CDR3 reads CAWSVTGAGANVLTF. Here the CDR3 DNA reads TGTGCCTGGAGTGTAACAGGGGCTGGGGCCAACGTCCTGACTTTC. The chain carries TRBV30 and TRBJ2-6, with 7 bases identical to TRBD1. CDR1 is GTSNPN and CDR2 is SVGIG in the germline V gene (reference sequence). This CDR3 region has 15 residues. The V and J ends lost 0 bases and 2 bases, in that order; junction bases with no gene match: 1.

V is TRBV2 and J is TRBJ2-7; 12 bases agree with TRBD2. This CDR3 spans 14 amino acids. CDR1 and CDR2 (germline): SNHLY, FYNNEI. Germline trimming cut 8 bases from V and 4 bases from J; bases unmatched to any gene: 6. CDR3 nucleotide sequence: TGTGCCAGCCGAGATCTAGCGGGAGGGTACGAGCAGTACTTC. Translating it yields CASRDLAGGYEQYF.

The sample holds many counts of this clone. The same CDR3 can be traced to other DNA sequences in this sample. The V and J genes are TRBV11-1 and TRBJ2-7; 7 positions match TRBD2. Germline V CDR1 and CDR2: SGHAT, FQDESV (reference sequence). The CDR3 totals 13 residues. With 6 bases clipped from V and 5 bases from J, the junction kept 7 bases outside the gene matches. CDR3 residues: CASRGGSMNEQYF. The CDR3, as DNA: TGTGCCAGCAGGGGCGGGAGTATGAACGAGCAGTACTTC.

As to this clone: It differs at one base from a far larger clone, so likely a read error. This sample also contains other DNA sequences that code for the same CDR3. This chain joins TRBV5-6 and TRBJ1-3; D is perhaps TRBD1 (6 bases). Trimming cost V 3 bases and J 0 bases, with 19 bases left between them. Germline V gene data show CDR1 as SGHDT and CDR2 as YYEEEE. The CDR3 is 18 amino acids. CDR3 region: CASSSNRGGQFSGNTIYF. Here the CDR3 DNA reads TGTGCCAGCAGCTCGAATCGCGGAGGACAGTTCTCTGGAAACACCATATATTTT.

V and J are TRBV7-9 and TRBJ1-1; no clear D. In germline, CDR1 is SEHNR, CDR2 FQNEAQ (reference sequence). The CDR3 length is 15 residues. V lost 4 bases and J lost 6, with 18 bases in between. The CDR3: CASSWSGGFGAEAFF. The CDR3 DNA reads TGTGCCAGCAGCTGGAGTGGAGGCTTTGGGGCTGAAGCTTTCTTT.

This chain links TRBV5-1 with TRBJ2-7; D unresolved. V lost 0 bases and J lost 6, with 16 bases in between. The CDR3 is 15 residues long. The germline CDR1 and CDR2 sequences are SGHRS and YFSETQ. The CDR3 coding sequence is TGCGCCAGCAGCTTGGCAGGCTTTAATAGGCGCGAGCAGTACTTC. Its protein is CASSLAGFNRREQYF.

V gene TRBV15 combines with J gene TRBJ2-1, with TRBD2 matching over 13 bases. Trimming cost V 6 bases and J 5 bases; bases outside gene matches: 10. This CDR3 is 17 amino acids long. The germline V gene has CDR1 LNHNV and CDR2 YYDKDF (reference sequence). The CDR3 spells CATRPQLAGGPDNEQFF. CDR3 DNA: TGTGCCACCAGACCCCAACTAGCGGGAGGGCCGGACAATGAGCAGTTCTTC.

Concerning this clone itself: This is likely an artifact of a read error, given a far larger clone one base away. The chain joins TRBV11-2 to TRBJ1-5; perhaps TRBD1 as D (5 bases). Germline values: CDR1 SGHAT, CDR2 FQNNGV. The V and J ends lost 0 bases and 3 bases respectively, with 9 bases between them. The CDR3 loop spans 15 amino acids. In DNA form, the CDR3 reads TGTGCCAGCAGCTTAGATCGAGGGGACAATCAGCCCCAGCATTTT. Translation gives CASSLDRGDNQPQHF.

The V and J genes are TRBV5-1 and TRBJ2-2; 9 nucleotides match TRBD2. The ends lost 4 bases at V and 1 base at J; junction bases unmatched: 5. In germline, CDR1 is SGHRS, CDR2 YFSETQ. This CDR3 comprises 16 residues. The CDR3 region is CASSRGLAENTGELFF. The CDR3 DNA reads TGCGCCAGCAGCAGGGGACTAGCAGAGAACACCGGGGAGCTGTTTTTT.

The chain couples TRBV2 to TRBJ1-2; 9 bases agree with TRBD1. V trimming: 0 bases; J trimming: 6 bases; junction bases outside the gene matches: 11. CDR3 length equals 17 residues. Germline loops: CDR1 SNHLY, CDR2 FYNNEI. CDR3 residues: CASSEAGTGTKADGYTF. The CDR3 DNA reads TGTGCCAGCAGTGAAGCGGGGACAGGGACGAAGGCGGATGGCTACACCTTC. The full variable domain, completed using reference TRBV2 and TRBJ1-2, is EPEVTQTPSHQVTQMGQEVILRCVPISNHLYFYWYRQILGQKVEFLVSFYNNEISEKSEIFDDQFSVERPDGSNFTLKIRSTKLEDSAMYFCASSEAGTGTKADGYTFGSGTRLTVV.

This clone was seen repeatedly, ten times or more. The chain links TRBV7-3 to TRBJ2-3, with 7 nucleotides matching TRBD2. Germline CDR1 and CDR2: SGHTA and FQGTGA. The CDR3 has 15 residues. Unmatched junction bases numbered 9, after V lost 4 bases and J lost 5 bases. The CDR3 DNA is TGTGCCAGCAGCTCGACTAGCCTGAGGGGAGATACGCAGTATTTT. This sequence encodes CASSSTSLRGDTQYF.

In the case of this clone: Since a far larger clone is one base different, this is likely a read error. This sample includes further DNA sequences coding for the same CDR3. This chain uses TRBV30 with TRBJ2-2; D gene unclear. The germline gives CDR1 GTSNPN, CDR2 SVGIG (reference sequence). V lost 2 bases and J lost 5, with 15 bases in between. The CDR3 has 15 amino acids. The CDR3 protein is CAWSRLATITGELFF. CDR3 in DNA: TGTGCCTGGAGTCGGCTGGCGACCATAACCGGGGAGCTGTTTTTT.

As for this clone: This likely reflects a read error, since a far larger clone is one base away. The chain couples TRBV10-1 to TRBJ2-3, with TRBD2 as a possible D gene (6 bases). CDR3 length equals 14 residues. Germline assignment: CDR1 WNHNN and CDR2 SYGVQD (reference sequence). For the CDR3, the DNA is TGCGCCGGCAGTTTCGGACTACTCACAGATACGCAGTATTTT. Its translation is CAGSFGLLTDTQYF.

A note on this clone: It may be a read error: a sequence one base away is much more abundant. At the DNA level, this CDR3 is encoded by other sequences in the same sample as well. The V gene is TRBV5-6, the J gene TRBJ1-1; D is unclear. The CDR3 loop spans 17 amino acids. Germline V gene lookup returns CDR1 SGHDT and CDR2 YYEEEE. In DNA, the CDR3 is TGCGCCAGCAGCGCGAGCCGGGGTACATCGGTGAGCACTGAAGCTTTCTTT. This codes for CASSASRGTSVSTEAFF.

The J gene is TRBJ2-5, the V gene TRBV28; D not resolved. Germline V gene sequence: CDR1 MDHEN, CDR2 SYDVKM. Trimming cost V 6 bases and J 4 bases, with 15 bases left between them. The CDR3 spans 14 residues. The CDR3 coding sequence is TGTGCCAGCAGCACCCCCGGCGGCTTAGAGACCCAGTACTTC. As protein: CASSTPGGLETQYF. The full variable domain, completed using reference TRBV28 and TRBJ2-5, is DVKVTQSSRYLVKRTGEKVFLECVQDMDHENMFWYRQDPGLGLRLIYFSYDVKMKEKGDIPEGYSVSREKKERFSLILESASTNQTSMYLCASSTPGGLETQYFGPGTRLLVL.